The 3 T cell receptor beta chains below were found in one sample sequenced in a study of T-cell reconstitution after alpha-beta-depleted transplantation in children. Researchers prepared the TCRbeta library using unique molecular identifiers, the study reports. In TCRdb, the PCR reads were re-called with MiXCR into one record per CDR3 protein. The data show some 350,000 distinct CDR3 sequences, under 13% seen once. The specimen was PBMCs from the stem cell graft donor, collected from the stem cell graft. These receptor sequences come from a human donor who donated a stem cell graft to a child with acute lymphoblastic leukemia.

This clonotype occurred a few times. DNA of the CDR3: TGCGCCAGCATGCCGACAGGGGAATTTTACGAGCAGTACTTC. It translates to CASMPTGEFYEQYF. The J gene is TRBJ2-7, the V gene TRBV5-1; TRBD1 aligns across 8 bases. This CDR3 is built from 14 residues. With V trimmed by 6 bases and J by 4 bases, 9 bases remained unmatched. Germline CDR1 and CDR2: SGHRS and YFSETQ.

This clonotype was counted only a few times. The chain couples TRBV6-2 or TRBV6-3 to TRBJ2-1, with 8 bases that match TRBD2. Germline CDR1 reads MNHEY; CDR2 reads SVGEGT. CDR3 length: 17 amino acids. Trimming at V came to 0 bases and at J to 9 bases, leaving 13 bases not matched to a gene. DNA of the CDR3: TGTGCCAGCAGTTACTCCAAGCTGAGCGGGAGACGGGGTGAGCAGTTCTTC. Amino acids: CASSYSKLSGRRGEQFF.

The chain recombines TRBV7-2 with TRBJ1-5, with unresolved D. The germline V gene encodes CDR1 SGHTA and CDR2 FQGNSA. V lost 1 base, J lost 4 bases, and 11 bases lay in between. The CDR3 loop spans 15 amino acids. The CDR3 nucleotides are TGTGCCAGCAGCTTAGGATCCAGGTTTAATCAGCCCCAGCATTTT. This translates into CASSLGSRFNQPQHF.